This TCR beta chain was sequenced during a study of long-term antiretroviral therapy in people with HIV. At the level of the study: In the earliest collections, sampling predates the 2015 immediate-ART recommendation by about a decade.

Version v3.0 of the immunoSEQ assay ran at survey level. Using immunoSEQ multiplex PCR, the repertoire was profiled, and TCRdb retains in-frame clones only, with some absent. Altogether approximately 25,000 clones are present, around 83% being singletons, with the ten largest covering 2% to 2.5%. The CDR3 is 14 residues long. Trimming took 0 bases from V and 4 from J, leaving 8 bases between them. Germline V gene data show CDR1 as SGHDT and CDR2 as YYEEEE. Source: unsorted PBMCs, taken 3 years after starting antiretroviral therapy. The V call is TRBV5-6, the J call TRBJ2-1, with D uncertain. This receptor was obtained from a man aged 45-65 years with HIV. The CDR3 region is CASSLVADYNEQFF. The DNA for the CDR3 is TGTGCCAGCAGCTTGGTGGCAGATTACAATGAGCAGTTCTTC.